The source of this T cell receptor (beta chain) is a study of T-cell reconstitution after alpha-beta-depleted transplantation in children. Study-level findings and limits: Some patients' high day-60 TCRbeta diversity was traced to surviving recipient T cells and thymic progenitors. The origin of alpha-beta T cells about two months after transplant was reportedly several hundred expanded graft clones. T-cell numbers and diversity, one year after transplant, stemmed largely from T cells that were newly produced.

For TCRbeta, the library was prepared with unique molecular identifiers. TCRdb processed the PCR reads anew with MiXCR; each CDR3 protein has one entry. The table has around 200,000 distinct CDR3 sequences, around 7.7% seen once. As to this clonotype: Antigen unknown.

The sequenced sample was PBMCs, mostly from graft donor cells, obtained 360 days after TCRalphabeta/CD19-depleted stem cell transplant. The TCR was taken from a male patient aged 2 to 9 who had a stem cell transplant for acute myeloid leukemia, so the T cells may come from the graft donor.

The CDR3 DNA sequence: TGCAGTCCCCTTAAAGAGGGAGAGACCCAGTACTTC. Translating it yields CSPLKEGETQYF. J is TRBJ2-5 and V is TRBV20-1, with a possible D match to TRBD2 (5 bases). This CDR3 has 12 residues. The V and J ends lost 8 bases and 4 bases respectively, with 14 bases between them. CDR1 and CDR2 (germline): DFQATT, SNEGSKA (reference sequence).